The 20 T cell receptor beta chains below were found in one sample sequenced in a study of cytomegalovirus exposure and HLA in healthy donors. The PCR was carried out with 60 Vbeta primers and 13 Jbeta primers. Clones were read by immunoSEQ multiplex PCR, and TCRdb kept only the in-frame ones, dropping some. The sample has around 150,000 clones, about 86% seen once. The sample was PBMCs. All receptors come from a woman aged 25 to 39 in good health and CMV-seronegative.

V is TRBV29-1 and J is TRBJ2-7, with D maybe TRBD1 (5 bases). Germline V CDR1 and CDR2: SQVTM, ANQGSEA. V dropped 1 base and J dropped 4 bases, with 11 bases sitting between them. This CDR3 comprises 13 residues. The CDR3 is CSVEAPGRYEQYF. DNA of the CDR3: TGCAGCGTTGAAGCCCCAGGGCGGTACGAGCAGTACTTC.

The V call is TRBV5-4, the J call TRBJ2-7; D gene unclear. The CDR3 is made up of 11 amino acids. The V end was cut by 0 bases, the J end by 8 bases, with 6 bases between. Germline values: CDR1 SGHNT, CDR2 YYREEE (reference sequence). The CDR3 DNA sequence: TGTGCCAGCAGCTTGGGGGCGAAGCAGTACTTC. It translates to CASSLGAKQYF.

The rearrangement links TRBV2 to TRBJ2-7; 8 bases agree with TRBD1. The germline CDR1 and CDR2 sequences are SNHLY and FYNNEI. The CDR3 spans 14 residues. The trim removed 6 bases at V and 7 bases at J, leaving 11 bases unmatched. CDR3 sequence: CASSEGQVHGEQYF. DNA of the CDR3: TGTGCCAGCAGCGAGGGACAGGTTCACGGGGAGCAGTACTTC.

CDR3 residues: CASSLTRRQETQYF. Written as DNA, the CDR3 is TGTGCCAGCAGTTTAACTAGAAGGCAAGAGACCCAGTACTTC. The chain joins TRBV27 to TRBJ2-5; weak D call: TRBD2 (5 bases). The CDR3 length is 14 residues. V lost 2 bases, J lost 2 bases, and 9 bases lay in between. From germline, CDR1 is MNHEY and CDR2 SMNVEV (reference sequence).

The chain combines TRBV7-3 with TRBJ2-5, with TRBD2 identical over 10 bases. Germline CDR1 is SGHTA and CDR2 is FQGTGA. This CDR3 is built from 15 residues. The ends lost 1 base at V and 3 bases at J; junction bases unmatched: 2. CDR3 in amino acids: CASSLNSGGKETQYF. CDR3 coding DNA: TGTGCCAGCAGCTTAAATAGCGGGGGGAAAGAGACCCAGTACTTC.

V gene TRBV2 combines with J gene TRBJ2-1; 7 positions agree with TRBD2. Trimming took 6 bases from V and 10 from J; bases not matched to a gene: 15. This CDR3 has 15 amino acids. The germline gives CDR1 SNHLY, CDR2 FYNNEI. CDR3 DNA sequence: TGTGCCAGCAGCGACCTGGGACTACGTGAGGGAGAGCAGTTCTTC. It encodes CASSDLGLREGEQFF.

The chain uses TRBV4-2 and TRBJ2-2; 10 positions agree with TRBD2. CDR1 is LGHNA and CDR2 is YNFKEQ in the germline V gene. After removal of 0 bases from V and 3 bases from J, the junction contained 10 bases not matched to a gene. This CDR3 is built from 19 residues. CDR3 bases: TGTGCCAGCAGCCAAGATCAGTTGGCTAGCGGGAGCCACACCGGGGAGCTGTTTTTT. Translated: CASSQDQLASGSHTGELFF.

This chain connects TRBV6-6 to TRBJ2-7; tentative D call: TRBD1 (7 bases). CDR3 length: 14 amino acids. Germline V gives CDR1 MNHNY, CDR2 SVGAGI (reference sequence). Trimming left V 4 bases short and J 5 bases short, with 15 bases between. CDR3 nucleotide sequence: TGTGCCAGCAGTTCCCAGGGGGGAACGAACGAGCAGTACTTC. It codes for CASSSQGGTNEQYF.

In its sample, this clone was seen once. The V call is TRBV7-9, the J call TRBJ2-1; tentative D call: TRBD1 (5 bases). The CDR3 is 14 amino acids. Germline CDR1 reads SEHNR; CDR2 reads FQNEAQ (reference sequence). The ends were cut back, 5 bases at V and 8 bases at J, with 16 bases in the middle. Here the CDR3 reads CASSLKGVSDEQFF. In DNA, the CDR3 is TGTGCCAGCAGCCTGAAAGGGGTCAGCGATGAGCAGTTCTTC. Full variable domain (remainder filled in from reference TRBV7-9 and TRBJ2-1): DTGVSQNPRHKITKRGQNVTFRCDPISEHNRLYWYRQTLGQGPEFLTYFQNEAQLEKSRLLSDRFSAERPKGSFSTLEIQRTEQGDSAMYLCASSLKGVSDEQFFGPGTRLTVL.

V gene TRBV15 combines with J gene TRBJ2-7, with 11 bases identical to TRBD1. This CDR3 spans 16 amino acids. The germline V gene has CDR1 LNHNV and CDR2 YYDKDF (reference sequence). The junction had 7 bases not matched to a gene; V was cut back by 4 bases and J by 2 bases. As DNA, the CDR3 is TGTGCCACCAGCACCCCGGGGGGACAGGGGGCCTACGAGCAGTACTTC. Protein: CATSTPGGQGAYEQYF.

The rearrangement links TRBV4-3 to TRBJ2-3; unclear D gene. The CDR3 extends over 15 amino acids. With 1 base removed from V and 4 bases from J, the gap between germline ends came to 12 bases. In germline, CDR1 is LGHNA, CDR2 YSLEER. In DNA form, the CDR3 reads TGCGCCAGCAGCCAAGCCGCACGGAGCTCAGATACGCAGTATTTT. Translated: CASSQAARSSDTQYF.

The V call is TRBV18, the J call TRBJ2-7; 7 nucleotides agree with TRBD1. Trimming cost V 1 base and J 0 bases; bases outside gene matches: 3. In germline, CDR1 is KGHSH, CDR2 LQKENI. The CDR3 has 15 residues. CDR3 residues: CASSPLDRSSYEQYF. CDR3 nucleotide sequence: TGTGCCAGCTCACCACTGGACAGGAGCTCCTACGAGCAGTACTTC.

This clone was counted a few times. V gene TRBV6-1 combines with J gene TRBJ1-3, with 10 positions matching TRBD1. The junction had 9 bases not matched to a gene; V was cut back by 6 bases and J by 10 bases. CDR1 is MNHNS, CDR2 SASEGT, per germline. This CDR3 is built from 14 residues. CDR3 sequence reads: CASRDRDRGPTIYF. The CDR3 nucleotides are TGTGCCAGCAGGGACCGGGACAGGGGCCCGACCATATATTTT.

J is TRBJ2-5 and V is TRBV7-9; D might be TRBD2 (6 bases). In germline, CDR1 is SEHNR, CDR2 FQNEAQ (reference sequence). The V gene lost 6 bases and the J gene lost 4 bases, with 18 bases spanning the gap. The CDR3 runs 15 residues. The CDR3 region is CASRPPLRGGETQYF. CDR3 DNA sequence: TGTGCCAGCAGGCCTCCTCTGCGGGGTGGAGAGACCCAGTACTTC.

The rearrangement uses TRBV1 and TRBJ1-2. TRBV1 is a recognized pseudogene. The CDR3 has 14 residues. The chain's CDR3 is CTSRLSRGGYGYTF. DNA of the CDR3: TGCACCAGCCGGTTGAGTCGGGGAGGATATGGCTACACCTTC.

This clone was seen just once. This chain connects TRBV9 to TRBJ1-1; 7 nucleotides align to TRBD1. Per germline, CDR1 SGDLS and CDR2 YYNGEE. The CDR3 runs to 17 residues. The V and J ends lost 2 bases and 0 bases, in that order; junction bases with no gene match: 10. CDR3 coding DNA: TGTGCCAGCAGCGTTAGGGGGGACAGAACTATGAACACTGAAGCTTTCTTT. This codes for CASSVRGDRTMNTEAFF.

The chain joins TRBV28 to TRBJ2-2, with no clear D. The germline CDR1 and CDR2 sequences are MDHEN and SYDVKM. Trimming pared 6 bases from V and 6 bases from J, leaving 11 bases between. The CDR3 extends over 13 amino acids. The CDR3 DNA follows: TGTGCCAGCAGACGAGGCGCGGCCGGGGAGCTGTTTTTT. The encoded protein is CASRRGAAGELFF.

The V call is TRBV7-9, the J call TRBJ1-3; D not certain. CDR1 is SEHNR, CDR2 FQNEAQ, per germline (reference sequence). This CDR3 region has 14 residues. Trimming stripped 5 bases from V and 0 bases from J, with 8 bases between. The CDR3: CASSQGGSGNTIYF. The CDR3 region has the DNA TGTGCCAGCAGCCAAGGAGGCTCTGGAAACACCATATATTTT.

This sequence joins TRBV27 and TRBJ2-7; the match to TRBD1 covers 8 bases. Looked up from germline, CDR1 is MNHEY and CDR2 is SMNVEV (reference sequence). The CDR3 is made up of 12 amino acids. With V trimmed by 6 bases and J by 6 bases, 4 bases remained unmatched. For the CDR3, the DNA is TGTGCCAGCAGCCGGACAGGGAGCGAGCAGTACTTC. Its protein is CASSRTGSEQYF.

The sample holds a few counts of this clone. The rearrangement links TRBV10-3 to TRBJ2-3; D is undetermined. Between the trimmed V and J ends, which lost 0 bases and 2 bases, there was a span of 9 bases. CDR3 size: 15 residues. Germline CDR1 ENHRY, CDR2 SYGVKD. The CDR3 nucleotides read TGTGCCATCAGTGAGTCAGCACTTCCCACAGATACGCAGTATTTT. Amino acids: CAISESALPTDTQYF.